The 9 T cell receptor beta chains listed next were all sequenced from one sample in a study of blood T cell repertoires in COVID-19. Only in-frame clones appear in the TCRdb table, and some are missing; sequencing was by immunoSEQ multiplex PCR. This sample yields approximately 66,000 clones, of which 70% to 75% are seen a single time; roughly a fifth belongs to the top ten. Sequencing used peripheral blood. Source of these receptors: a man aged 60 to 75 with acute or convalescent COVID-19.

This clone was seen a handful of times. The CDR3 DNA reads TGCGCCAGCAGCTTTAGCGGTCGCGAGCAGTACTTC. Translating it yields CASSFSGREQYF. The chain joins TRBV5-1 to TRBJ2-7; a possible D gene is TRBD2 (6 bases). Trimming took off 2 bases at V and 6 bases at J, with 9 bases between the two ends. The CDR3 spans 12 residues. CDR1 SGHRS and CDR2 YFSETQ come from the germline V gene.

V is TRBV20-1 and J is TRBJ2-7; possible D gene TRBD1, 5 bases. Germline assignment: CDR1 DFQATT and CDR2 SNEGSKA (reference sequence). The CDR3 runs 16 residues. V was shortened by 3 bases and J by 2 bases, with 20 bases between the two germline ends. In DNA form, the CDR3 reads TGCAGTGCTAGTAGTCTGCGGCAGGGTGGCGCCTACGAGCAGTACGTC. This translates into CSASSLRQGGAYEQYV.

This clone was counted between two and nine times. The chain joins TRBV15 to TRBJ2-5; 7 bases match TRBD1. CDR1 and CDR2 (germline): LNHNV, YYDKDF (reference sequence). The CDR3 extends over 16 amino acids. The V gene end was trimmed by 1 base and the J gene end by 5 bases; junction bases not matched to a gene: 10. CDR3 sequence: CATSRVQRQGFETQYF. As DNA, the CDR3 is TGTGCCACCAGCAGAGTTCAGAGACAGGGTTTTGAGACCCAGTACTTC. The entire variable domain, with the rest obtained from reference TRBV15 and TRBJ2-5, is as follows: DAMVIQNPRYQVTQFGKPVTLSCSQTLNHNVMYWYQQKSSQAPKLLFHYYDKDFNNEADTPDNFQSRRPNTSFCFLDIRSPGLGDTAMYLCATSRVQRQGFETQYFGPGTRLLVL.

CDR3 protein: CASSIGKTGTQYF. The CDR3 DNA reads TGTGCCAGTAGTATTGGCAAGACTGGGACCCAGTACTTC. The chain is built from TRBV19 and TRBJ2-5; D is unclear. This CDR3 region has 13 residues. Germline values: CDR1 LNHDA, CDR2 SQIVND (reference sequence). Deletions cut 3 bases from V and 7 bases from J, with 12 bases between.

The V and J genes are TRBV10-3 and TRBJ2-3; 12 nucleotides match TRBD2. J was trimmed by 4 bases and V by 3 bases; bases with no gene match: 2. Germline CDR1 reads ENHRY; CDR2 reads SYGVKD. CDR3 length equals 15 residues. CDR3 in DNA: TGTGCCATCAGTGATTCTAGCGGGGGGGCAGATACGCAGTATTTT. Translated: CAISDSSGGADTQYF.

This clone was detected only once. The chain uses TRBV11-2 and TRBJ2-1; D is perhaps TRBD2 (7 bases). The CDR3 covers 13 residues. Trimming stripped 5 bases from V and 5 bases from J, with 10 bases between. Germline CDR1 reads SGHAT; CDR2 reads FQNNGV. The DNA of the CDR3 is TGTGCCAGCAGCATGGGGGGGCACAATGAGCAGTTCTTC. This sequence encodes CASSMGGHNEQFF.

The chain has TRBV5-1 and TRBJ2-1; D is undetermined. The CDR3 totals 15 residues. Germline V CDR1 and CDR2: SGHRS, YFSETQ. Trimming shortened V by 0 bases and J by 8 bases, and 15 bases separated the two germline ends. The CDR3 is CASSLADGVVDEQFF. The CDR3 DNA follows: TGCGCCAGCAGCTTGGCCGACGGAGTCGTCGATGAGCAGTTCTTC.

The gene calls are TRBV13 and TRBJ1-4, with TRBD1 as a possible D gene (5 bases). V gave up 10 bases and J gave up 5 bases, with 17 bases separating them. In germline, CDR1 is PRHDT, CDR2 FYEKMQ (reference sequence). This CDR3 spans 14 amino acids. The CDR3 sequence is CATSLSAGNEKLFF. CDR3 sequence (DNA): TGTGCCACCTCGCTATCGGCAGGGAATGAAAAACTGTTTTTT. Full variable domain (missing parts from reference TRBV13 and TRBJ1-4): AAGVIQSPRHLIKEKRETATLKCYPIPRHDTVYWYQQGPGQDPQFLISFYEKMQSDKGSIPDRFSAQQFSDYHSELNMSSLELGDSALYFCATSLSAGNEKLFFGSGTQLSVL.

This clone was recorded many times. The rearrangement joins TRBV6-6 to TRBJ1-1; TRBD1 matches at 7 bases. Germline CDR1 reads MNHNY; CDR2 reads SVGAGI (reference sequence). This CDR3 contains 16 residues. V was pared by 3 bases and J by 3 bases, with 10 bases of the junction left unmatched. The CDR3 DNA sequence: TGTGCCAGCAGTTATAAACCAGGGGGTAGGGACACTGAAGCTTTCTTT. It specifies CASSYKPGGRDTEAFF.